The sequence of this T cell receptor (beta chain) was determined in a study of blood T cell repertoires in COVID-19. At the level of the study: Sample material is recorded as cDNA or gDNA derived from T cells, B-cell-depleted T cells, or PBMCs.

Sequencing was performed with immunoSEQ multiplex PCR; in TCRdb, only in-frame clones are kept and a portion is missing. Among 250,000 to 300,000 clones, approximately 85% were seen once, and the ten largest hold about 1%. The V and J ends lost 4 bases and 5 bases respectively, with 11 bases between them. Germline-derived CDR1 and CDR2 are MGHRA and YSYEKL. This CDR3 has 13 residues. The sample consisted of PBMCs or T cells enriched from blood (not recorded which). This chain links TRBV4-1 with TRBJ1-1; no clear D gene. The sequence derives from a woman in her 30s who had recovered from COVID-19. This chain's CDR3 is CASSLRERTEAFF. In DNA, the CDR3 is TGCGCCAGCAGCCTCCGGGAAAGGACTGAAGCTTTCTTT.